This paragraph covers one TCR beta chain sequence. The data derive from a study of blood T cell repertoires in COVID-19. For the study at large: Whether acute or convalescent, the COVID-19 samples came from the United States, Italy and Spain. PBMCs, B-cell-depleted T cells, or T cells provided the cDNA or gDNA that made up the material.

The CDR3 loop spans 17 amino acids. Germline V gene lookup returns CDR1 SGHAT and CDR2 FQNNGV. V was clipped by 1 base and J by 8 bases; unmatched bases: 15. In the authors' workflow: Amplification of reference gene primers provided the estimated nucleated cell counts. Sequenced by immunoSEQ multiplex PCR; TCRdb stores in-frame clones only, minus some. V and J calls plus clone size are reproduced from that table; the DNA served to infer D and trimming. The table shows 140,000 to 150,000 clones, with nearly 90% occurring only once. This sequence was found in a man aged 70 or older with acute or convalescent COVID-19. The chain recombines TRBV11-2 with TRBJ1-2; 8 bases match TRBD1. The sequenced sample consisted of peripheral blood. The CDR3 region has the DNA TGTGCCAGCAGCTTAGCCCCTGGGGGGACAGGATTTTACGGCTACACCTTC. Protein product: CASSLAPGGTGFYGYTF.